One sample yielded the 5 T cell receptor beta chains listed below, sequenced in a study of blood T cell repertoires in COVID-19. The data were produced by immunoSEQ multiplex PCR, yet TCRdb's version contains in-frame clones alone and is incomplete. The table shows 120,000 to 150,000 clones, with around 85% occurring only once. The sample consisted of peripheral blood. Source of these receptors: a woman in her 40s with active or convalescent COVID-19.

The genes are TRBV5-4 and TRBJ2-5; 12 bases match TRBD2. Germline V gene sequence: CDR1 SGHNT, CDR2 YYREEE (reference sequence). Trimming at V came to 3 bases and at J to 3 bases, leaving 6 bases not matched to a gene. This CDR3 has 16 residues. The CDR3: CASSSLAGGREETQYF. The CDR3, as DNA: TGTGCCAGCAGCTCCCTAGCGGGGGGGAGAGAAGAGACCCAGTACTTC.

The V and J genes are TRBV28 and TRBJ2-7, with D unclear. With 2 bases removed from V and 4 bases from J, the gap between germline ends came to 3 bases. The CDR3 runs to 11 residues. In germline, CDR1 is MDHEN, CDR2 SYDVKM. The CDR3 reads CASSLAYEQYF. The CDR3 bases are TGTGCCAGCAGTTTAGCGTACGAGCAGTACTTC.

The chain carries TRBV28 and TRBJ1-2; a weak D match, TRBD1 (6 bases). Between the trimmed V and J ends, which lost 6 bases and 5 bases, there was a span of 16 bases. The CDR3 runs 14 residues. The germline V gene encodes CDR1 MDHEN and CDR2 SYDVKM. CDR3: CASSVGGQVYGYTF. In DNA, the CDR3 is TGTGCCAGCAGCGTCGGGGGGCAAGTATATGGCTACACCTTC.

On this clone: Other DNA sequences in this specimen translate into the identical CDR3. The chain recombines TRBV30 with TRBJ2-3; possible D gene TRBD2, 6 bases. Germline-derived CDR1 and CDR2 are GTSNPN and SVGIG (reference sequence). The ends were cut back, 3 bases at V and 1 base at J, with 8 bases in the middle. There are 13 residues in the CDR3. The CDR3 DNA follows: TGTGCCTGGAGCGGCGGGGGCACAGATACGCAGTATTTT. Its protein is CAWSGGGTDTQYF. Together with reference TRBV30 and TRBJ2-3, the CDR3 gives the full variable domain: SQTIHQWPATLVQPVGSPLSLECTVEGTSNPNLYWYRQAAGRGLQLLFYSVGIGQISSEVPQNLSASRPQDRQFILSSKKLLLSDSGFYLCAWSGGGTDTQYFGPGTRLTVL.

This clone was seen a single time. The J gene is TRBJ2-3, the V gene TRBV3-1 (or the pseudogene TRBV3-2), with 7 positions matching TRBD2. Germline loops: CDR1 LGHDT, CDR2 YNNKEL (reference sequence). V dropped 2 bases and J dropped 5; count of bases not matched to a gene: 10. This CDR3 region has 16 residues. In DNA, the CDR3 is TGTGCCAGCAGCCAACTACAGCGGGGTGGGGGAGATACGCAGTATTTT. Its translation: CASSQLQRGGGDTQYF.